A single T cell receptor beta chain is shown here with its context. This record belongs to a study of blood T cell repertoires in COVID-19. Overall study: The study drew acute and convalescent COVID-19 samples from the United States, Italy and Spain. Sample material is recorded as cDNA or gDNA derived from T cells, B-cell-depleted T cells, or PBMCs.

Trimming removed 1 base at V and 4 bases at J, with 9 bases between. This CDR3 spans 14 amino acids. Germline CDR1 and CDR2: SGHRS and YFSETQ. Methods used by the authors: Cell counts per sample came from amplifying reference gene primers. Some clones are missing from TCRdb's copy, which holds only in-frame ones; the method was immunoSEQ multiplex PCR. V and J calls and clone size are those listed in that table; D and trimming were worked out from the DNA. Of about 100,000 clones in the sample, roughly 92% were seen once. This sequence originates from a man in his forties or fifties with active COVID-19. V gene TRBV5-1 combines with J gene TRBJ2-1; D is ambiguous. The specimen sequenced was peripheral blood. Written as DNA, the CDR3 is TGCGCCAGCAGCTTGTTGGGCAGTTACAATGAGCAGTTCTTC. Its translation: CASSLLGSYNEQFF.